This T cell receptor beta chain stems from a study of cytomegalovirus exposure and HLA in healthy donors (dated by TCRdb to 2017 to 2019). Describing the broader study: An earlier analysis of approximately 640 of the donors reported 250 to 300 Gb of sequence data and more than 90 million unique TCR beta sequences from some 180 million T cells. An early release covering about 600 HLA-typed donors comprised 250 to 350 gigabases of sequencing data and roughly 86 million unique TCR sequences. The genetic ancestry cluster associated with self-reported Caucasian donors included 81% of the roughly 380 genotyped donors. The aim of the study was to test whether cataloging public T cell receptors could identify signatures of past pathogen exposure. The study profiled the T cell repertoires of about 640 subjects by immunosequencing and related them to cytomegalovirus serostatus. A separate validation cohort of over 95 different subjects was used in addition to the approximately 700-subject first cohort. To predict cytomegalovirus infection status, the study combined high-throughput TCR immunosequencing, statistical association of individual TCRs with disease status, and machine learning. In a later analysis, previously published TCR beta repertoires from 666 donors were re-analyzed and high-resolution HLA genotyping was added so that TCR occurrence patterns could be studied. Rather than drawing on any new phenotypic data, the later analysis identified candidate immune exposures from TCR beta sequences and the way those sequences occurred across donors. In an earlier analysis of several hundred of the donors, high-throughput TCR beta sequencing was used to judge whether each TCR beta V gene segment behaved as functional or pseudogenic. Alongside the repertoire data, information on donor age, sex, ethnicity and CMV serostatus was compiled. In a later genetic analysis, genome-wide SNP genotypes for about 65% of the 666 donors were used, and that subset was treated as a discovery cohort. All discovery cohort repertoires had been generated using a single sequencing platform. Both class I and class II loci were covered by HLA typing, at four-digit resolution. The number of typed donors differed by locus: roughly 629-640 for A, B, C, DRB1 and DQB1; roughly 510 for DQA1; approximately 600 for DPA1; and 400 to 480 for DPB1. Roughly 5 DR-DQ haplotypes were handled as single units for association and clustering, since linkage in the cohort was strong. Among a few hundred genotyped donors of the cohort, an average of around 240,000 unique TCR beta nucleotide sequences were sequenced per donor, roughly 18% of them non-productive. The paper as a whole reports these results and caveats: In a later analysis, some 18,000 TCR beta sequences were associated with specific HLA alleles at a false discovery rate of 0.05. In an earlier analysis of about 600 of the donors, most TCR beta V segments appeared in productive rearrangements about 87% or about 30% of the time, broadly matching IMGT annotations. A further reported finding was that TCR beta sequences accurately predicted the HLA-A and HLA-B alleles for most subjects in the first cohort. A cluster of highly shared sequence variants was judged likely to represent a technical artifact of the sequencing pipeline. A later genetic analysis associated a missense DCLRE1C variant with V-gene and J-gene trimming of TCR beta chains, and an independent cohort replicated the association. In a later analysis, HLA-associated TCR beta chains were found to be more clonally expanded and to have lower generation probabilities than equally common non-associated chains. Linkage disequilibrium might explain the correlated functional status among segregating V segments, but an unknown experimental factor could not be excluded. In a later analysis, the rate of TCR association differed among HLA loci, with DRB1 alleles having the most associated TCRs and HLA-C alleles having the fewest. Compared with the 666-donor mean, donors in an Asian-associated ancestry cluster had fewer N-insertions in productive TCRs, according to a later genetic analysis. Immune exposure information for the cohort was limited to CMV serostatus. Across donors, most TCR sequences were observed very rarely, whereas some public TCRs were present in many individuals. Strong co-occurrence of HLA alleles, especially DR and DQ, made assigning TCR associations to individual alleles difficult. The cohort was sequenced for TCR beta chains only, and without alpha or paired-chain data the features that could be detected were limited. Because the 87-base-pair reads could not distinguish some IMGT-functional V segments, including TRBV6-2 and TRBV6-3, those segments were excluded. Roughly uniform sequencing depth across donors was assumed in presence/absence analyses, although this assumption may not hold. The classifier was reported to diagnose cytomegalovirus status with high specificity and sensitivity in both the original and validation cohorts. Because HLA typing was unavailable for some donors at each locus, only the typed subset was used in association tests. The study gave a list of 150 to 200 TCR beta chains associated with cytomegalovirus. Because counts were too low, seventeen rarely observed V segments, including chromosome 9 orphons, were excluded from the earlier analysis of 587 of the donors. A later analysis reported that several top co-occurrence clusters appeared linked to parvovirus B19, influenza, CMV and Epstein-Barr virus. According to the authors, the approach could potentially be generalized to other disease states and immunological phenotypes. In a later analysis, most CMV-associated TCR beta chains were found to appear HLA-restricted, with HLA associations seemingly driven largely by CMV exposure. A few of the identified cytomegalovirus-associated TCR beta chains were confirmed in vitro to be specific for cytomegalovirus antigens.

In the case of this clone: Its antigen target is currently unknown. No qualities accompany the bases; no much larger clone lies one base away.

From its cysteine to its phenylalanine, the CDR3 spans 12 amino acids. Only CDR3 DNA is held: 36 bases, read in frame from base 1. Reading the germline V gene gives CDR1 SQVTM and CDR2 ANQGSEA. The germline V and J ends show losses of 6 bases and 6 bases respectively, and no gene match explains 5 bases of the junction. The cohort consisted of more than 650 healthy bone marrow donors. Cohort members were all nominally healthy when sampled, although unrecorded immune exposures were likely present. The donor was CMV seropositive and was included in the group of 290 or so seropositive cohort members. A peripheral blood sample was provided by each donor, and peripheral blood mononuclear cells were used for TCR beta sequencing. The Qiagen DNeasy Blood Extraction Kit was used to extract genomic DNA from the blood cell samples. Library preparation used the immunoSEQ multiplex PCR assay. The multiplex PCR relied on a mix of 60 forward primers for TCR Vbeta segments and 13 reverse primers for TCR Jbeta segments. The CDR3 region of rearranged TCR beta genes was amplified from genomic DNA by a multiplex PCR assay. Amplified TCR beta libraries were sequenced as 87-base-pair reads on the Illumina HiSeq System. As for the authors' bioinformatics: A later analysis counted approximately 84 million unique TCR beta chains across the approximately 700 repertoires, and some 12 million of these chains were shared by at least two donors. A nearest-neighbor algorithm error-corrected the raw reads and collapsed the reads into unique sequences, merging closely related sequences to remove PCR and sequencing errors. V, D and J gene segments were assigned by aligning CDR3 sequences to IMGT reference sequences. For a sequence to be retained, at least a six-nucleotide match to both a V gene segment and a J gene segment was required. A rearrangement counted as productive if the CDR3 had no stop codons and remained in frame with V and J, and every other rearrangement counted as non-productive. Following IMGT convention, CDR3 was defined as the stretch from the second conserved V-encoded cysteine to the conserved J-encoded phenylalanine. Sequences without an unambiguous match to a single V gene segment were excluded from the earlier analysis of about 640 of the donors. An earlier analysis of fewer than 750 of the donors called V segments functional above 56.7% productive rearrangements and segregating when the between-donor standard deviation exceeded 5%. To diagnose cytomegalovirus status from the catalog of TCR beta chain sequences, a statistical classification framework was built. A later analysis assigned V and J genes by comparing TCR nucleotide sequences with IMGT/GENE-DB human TR gene sequences. The TCRdist pipeline was used in a later analysis to assign CDR3 sequences and most-parsimonious VDJ recombination scenarios. In a later analysis, each TCR beta chain was defined by its CDR3 amino acid sequence together with its V-gene family, and reads lacking a unique V-gene family were excluded. To address suspected cross-contamination and a sequencing artifact, a later analysis removed roughly 640 highly shared, low-generation-probability nucleotide sequences. In a later analysis, a clonal expansion index was calculated for each public chain from normalized within-repertoire ranks of inferred template counts. A later analysis computed generation probabilities with a VDJ recombination model fitted to out-of-frame rearrangements, and checked the results against IGoR. A later analysis scored TCR-TCR, TCR-HLA and TCR-CMV co-occurrence with hypergeometric tests, applying a repertoire-size bias correction to TCR pairs. False discovery rates were estimated in a later analysis by permuting HLA or CMV assignments 20 times. In a later analysis, co-occurring TCRs were grouped using DBSCAN, and TCRdist sequence similarity was added for clustering within HLA-allele-positive subsets. Co-occurrence clustering excluded repertoires with fewer than 30,000 or more than 120,000 public chains, plus five with anomalous nucleotide sharing. Not all clones reach the TCRdb copy of this immuneACCESS table, which keeps in-frame sequences only. Checked studies attribute under half of the gap to unresolved V genes and leave the rest unexplained. The V and J calls and clone size come from that table; D and trimming were worked out from the DNA. The sample table records about 120,000 clones; 67% of these occur just once. The ten largest clonotypes hold about 8.3% of the sample.

The chain is made from TRBV29-1 and TRBJ2-7; 10 nucleotides in the junction match TRBD1. The clonotype comes from a man between 18 and 29 years old in good health and CMV-seropositive. The sequenced sample was PBMCs. The DNA sequence follows: TGCAGCGTGGGGGACAGGGGCCGCGAGCAGTACTTC. This yields the protein CSVGDRGREQYF.